A single T cell receptor (beta chain) is shown here with its context. This entry is derived from a study of blood T cell repertoires in COVID-19. Turning to the study itself: Spain, Italy and the United States supplied samples that represented acute and convalescent COVID-19. PBMCs, B-cell-depleted T cells, or T cells were the source of the cDNA or gDNA that made up the material.

Authors' processing steps: By means of reference gene primer amplification, nucleated cell counts were estimated. The repertoire was sequenced with immunoSEQ multiplex PCR; TCRdb's copy has only in-frame clones and lacks some. V and J calls and clone size are those listed in that table; D and trimming were worked out from the DNA. The sample contains almost 200,000 clones, about nine tenths of which appear only once. CDR3 size: 15 residues. Trimming took off 2 bases at V and 1 base at J, with 8 bases between the two ends. Germline CDR1 is SGHTA and CDR2 is FQGNSA. This chain links TRBV7-2 with TRBJ1-4; D may be TRBD1 (6 bases). The sequencing input was peripheral blood. The receptor was derived from a woman aged 65 to 85 with acute or convalescent COVID-19. The CDR3 is CASSLQGITNEKLFF. CDR3 nucleotides: TGTGCCAGCAGCTTACAGGGGATAACTAATGAAAAACTGTTTTTT.